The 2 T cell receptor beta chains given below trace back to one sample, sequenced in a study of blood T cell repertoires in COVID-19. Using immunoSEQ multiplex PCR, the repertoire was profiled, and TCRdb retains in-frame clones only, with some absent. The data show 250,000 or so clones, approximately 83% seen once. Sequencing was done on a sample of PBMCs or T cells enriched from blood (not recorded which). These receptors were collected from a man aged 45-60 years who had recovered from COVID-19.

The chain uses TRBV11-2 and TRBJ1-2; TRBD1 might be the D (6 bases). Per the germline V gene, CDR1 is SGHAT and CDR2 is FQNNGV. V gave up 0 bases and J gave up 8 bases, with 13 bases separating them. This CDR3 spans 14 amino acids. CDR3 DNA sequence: TGTGCCAGCAGCTTAGATCTGGGGGCGAGGGGCTACACCTTC. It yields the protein CASSLDLGARGYTF.

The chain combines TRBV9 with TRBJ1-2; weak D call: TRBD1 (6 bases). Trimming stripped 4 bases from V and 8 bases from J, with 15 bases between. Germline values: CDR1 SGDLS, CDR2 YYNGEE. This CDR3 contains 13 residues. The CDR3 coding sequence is TGTGCCAGCAGCCCGGGGGGCCTGCGCGGCTACACCTTC. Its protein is CASSPGGLRGYTF.